This is a list of T cell receptor beta chains from one sample in a study of response to subunit inactivated influenza vaccine. TCRdb re-called the RT-PCR reads through MiXCR, storing one row per CDR3 protein. The sample comprises about 520,000 distinct CDR3 sequences, around 25% of which are singletons, and less than 2.5% rests with the top ten. Sample: CD4+ T cells sorted from PBMCs, taken 5 days after vaccination. The receptors were gathered from a man in his fifties or sixties who received an inactivated influenza vaccine. Both conserved end residues are part of each CDR3. D genes are given only for firm matches. The listing skips clone size in some rows; elsewhere it reads once, few, many or a size class.

d_call clone_size j_call v_call cdr3_aa cdr3_nt
TRBD1 few TRBJ1-4 TRBV5-1 CASSLQGGRSYEKLFF TGCGCCAGCAGCTTGCAGGGGGGCCGAAGTTATGAAAAACTGTTTTTT
. many TRBJ2-5 TRBV29-1 CSVGPGSPETQYF TGCAGCGTTGGGCCAGGGTCCCCGGAGACCCAGTACTTC
. . TRBJ1-5 TRBV28 CASSFGSSLNQPQHF TGTGCCAGCAGTTTCGGCAGCTCACTTAATCAGCCCCAGCATTTT
TRBD2 . TRBJ2-1 TRBV27 CASSPPGRAWSSYNEQFF TGTGCCAGCAGTCCCCCCGGGAGGGCATGGAGCTCCTACAATGAGCAGTTCTTC
. . TRBJ2-7 TRBV6-2/TRBV6-3 CASRRDGVSEQYF TGTGCCAGCCGACGAGACGGGGTCAGCGAGCAGTACTTC
. few TRBJ1-5 TRBV6-5 CASSYGGGDQPQHF TGTGCCAGCAGTTACGGGGGGGGAGATCAGCCCCAGCATTTT
. . TRBJ1-4 TRBV4-3 CASSQDKTTNEKLFF TGCGCCAGCAGCCAAGACAAAACAACTAATGAAAAACTGTTTTTT
TRBD1 . TRBJ2-7 TRBV5-1 CASSWGQGLDEQYF TGCGCCAGCAGCTGGGGACAGGGGTTGGACGAGCAGTACTTC
. . TRBJ2-3 TRBV7-3 CASSIGDGSTDTQYF TGTGCCAGCAGCATTGGGGACGGTAGCACAGATACGCAGTATTTT
. . TRBJ2-3 TRBV12-3/TRBV12-4 CASSLVGQDTQYF TGTGCCAGCAGTTTAGTAGGCCAAGATACGCAGTATTTT
. . TRBJ2-1 TRBV12-3/TRBV12-4 CASRLIDEQFF TGTGCCAGCAGACTTATCGATGAGCAGTTCTTC
. many TRBJ2-1 TRBV6-1 CASSPGWGSRYSYNEQFF TGTGCCAGCAGTCCTGGGTGGGGGAGCAGGTACTCCTACAATGAGCAGTTCTTC
TRBD1 . TRBJ1-2 TRBV20-1 CSARKPGQGDPANYGYTF TGCAGTGCTAGAAAACCGGGACAGGGGGACCCTGCTAACTATGGCTACACCTTC
. once TRBJ2-7 TRBV7-2 CASNTPGGHEQYF TGTGCCAGCAACACCCCGGGTGGGCACGAGCAGTACTTC
. . TRBJ2-3 TRBV29-1 CSVVLAPMSTDTQYF TGCAGCGTTGTCCTAGCTCCTATGAGCACAGATACGCAGTATTTT
TRBD2 few TRBJ2-7 TRBV28 CASSLGVSGTPYEQYF TGTGCCAGCAGTTTAGGGGTTAGCGGGACTCCCTACGAGCAGTACTTC
. . TRBJ2-2 TRBV12-3/TRBV12-4 CASSFSGATGELFF TGTGCCAGCAGTTTCTCGGGGGCCACCGGGGAGCTGTTTTTT
. . TRBJ2-3 TRBV9 CASSVGFQGSTDTQYF TGTGCCAGCAGCGTAGGATTTCAGGGGAGCACAGATACGCAGTATTTT
. . TRBJ2-3 TRBV20-1 CSASPWVTSTDTQYF TGCAGTGCTAGCCCGTGGGTAACTAGCACAGATACGCAGTATTTT
TRBD2 . TRBJ2-7 TRBV7-2 CASSLGLNLGSYEQYF TGTGCCAGCAGCTTGGGACTAAACTTGGGGTCCTACGAGCAGTACTTC
. . TRBJ1-4 TRBV5-1 CASSSGTTAAEKLFF TGCGCCAGCAGCTCCGGGACGACAGCCGCAGAAAAACTGTTTTTT
. many TRBJ2-7 TRBV6-1 CASLLGPEQYF TGTGCCAGCCTTTTAGGTCCGGAGCAGTACTTC
TRBD2 few TRBJ2-1 TRBV24-1 CATSDLTSAEQFF TGTGCCACCAGTGACCTGACTAGCGCTGAGCAGTTCTTC
. . TRBJ1-3 TRBV20-1 CSARDAQGGNTIYF TGCAGTGCTAGAGATGCGCAGGGGGGAAACACCATATATTTT
TRBD2 many TRBJ2-5 TRBV10-3 CAISVGSGGTQETQYF TGTGCCATCAGTGTGGGTAGCGGGGGAACCCAAGAGACCCAGTACTTC
. . TRBJ2-7 TRBV2 CASRNRATYEQYF TGTGCCAGCAGAAACAGGGCGACCTACGAGCAGTACTTC
. . TRBJ1-2 TRBV5-6 CASSFQGTGGYTF TGTGCCAGCAGCTTTCAGGGTACGGGGGGCTACACCTTC
. few TRBJ2-5 TRBV5-4 CASSWQTSVETQYF TGTGCCAGCAGCTGGCAGACTAGTGTGGAGACCCAGTACTTC
TRBD1 . TRBJ2-2 TRBV5-1 CASSPPDRGRIGGELFF TGCGCCAGCAGCCCACCGGACAGGGGGCGCATTGGCGGGGAGCTGTTTTTT
TRBD2 few TRBJ2-5 TRBV6-5 CASSYSASGVQETQYF TGTGCCAGCAGTTACAGCGCTAGCGGGGTACAAGAGACCCAGTACTTC
TRBD2 many TRBJ2-3 TRBV24-1 CATSDSSGSGDTQYF TGTGCCACCAGTGACTCTAGCGGGAGTGGAGATACGCAGTATTTT
. few TRBJ2-4 TRBV29-1 CSVGTRKNIQYF TGCAGCGTCGGGACACGAAAAAACATTCAGTACTTC
. few TRBJ2-5 TRBV6-2/TRBV6-3 CASSYAVWETQYF TGTGCCAGCAGTTACGCTGTTTGGGAGACCCAGTACTTC
TRBD2 few TRBJ2-3 TRBV5-6 CASRYLAGVKDTQYF TGTGCCAGCAGATACCTAGCGGGAGTAAAAGATACGCAGTATTTT
. few TRBJ2-2 TRBV7-2 CASSLRGLRTGELFF TGTGCCAGCAGCCTACGGGGCTTGCGGACCGGGGAGCTGTTTTTT
. . TRBJ1-5 TRBV4-2 CASSQEAGTPNQPQHF TGTGCCAGCAGCCAAGAGGCCGGGACACCTAATCAGCCCCAGCATTTT
. few TRBJ1-5 TRBV29-1 CSVAGNSNQPQHF TGCAGCGTTGCGGGAAATAGCAATCAGCCCCAGCATTTT
TRBD1 few TRBJ2-3 TRBV12-3/TRBV12-4 CASSSGQGPADTQYF TGTGCCAGCAGTTCTGGACAGGGGCCCGCGGATACGCAGTATTTT
. . TRBJ1-2 TRBV5-1 CASSEWGAGYTF TGCGCCAGCAGCGAGTGGGGGGCCGGCTACACCTTC
. . TRBJ2-7 TRBV24-1 CATSDGLMHEQYF TGTGCCACCAGTGACGGTCTAATGCACGAGCAGTACTTC
TRBD2 few TRBJ2-7 TRBV5-1 CASSLRREGYEQYF TGCGCCAGCAGCTTGCGCAGGGAGGGCTACGAGCAGTACTTC
TRBD2 . TRBJ2-2 TRBV6-2/TRBV6-3 CASSFREGTGELFF TGTGCCAGCAGTTTTCGGGAGGGGACCGGGGAGCTGTTTTTT
. . TRBJ2-5 TRBV20-1 CSAPTWGKVRETQYF TGCAGTGCCCCAACGTGGGGGAAGGTACGGGAGACCCAGTACTTC
TRBD1 few TRBJ2-7 TRBV28 CASSLPAGTGSYEQYF TGTGCCAGCAGTTTACCTGCCGGGACAGGGTCCTACGAGCAGTACTTC
TRBD2 . TRBJ2-2 TRBV20-1 CSARPNMGRGSGTGELFF TGCAGTGCTAGACCTAACATGGGGAGGGGTTCGGGCACCGGGGAGCTGTTTTTT
TRBD2 few TRBJ2-1 TRBV12-3/TRBV12-4 CASTLSTRGRAGEQFF TGTGCCAGCACCCTCTCGACTAGAGGGAGGGCGGGTGAGCAGTTCTTC
TRBD2 many TRBJ2-1 TRBV11-2 CASSLDELAGSSSYNEQFF TGTGCCAGCAGCTTAGATGAACTAGCGGGATCGAGCTCCTACAATGAGCAGTTCTTC